The 25 T cell receptor beta chains given below trace back to one sample, sequenced in a study of blood T cell repertoires in COVID-19 (dated by TCRdb to the early 2020s). To prepare the library, the immunoSEQ multiplex PCR assay was applied. In TCRdb, the immuneACCESS table is reduced to in-frame sequences with V and J assigned. These tables do not hold every clone; where another copy was compared, an unresolved V gene accounts for under half, and the others remain unexplained. For this sample there are 250,000 or so clones; around 83% appear just once. The leading ten clones occupy around 2% of the sample. Sequenced material: peripheral blood. The receptor set was obtained from a man under 40 who had recovered from COVID-19.

The V call is TRBV6-1, the J call TRBJ1-6; weak D call: TRBD1 (5 bases). Germline lookup yields CDR1 MNHNS and CDR2 SASEGT. CDR3 size: 14 residues. Deletions cut 2 bases from V and 9 bases from J, with 11 bases between. In nucleotides, the CDR3 is TGTGCCAGCAGTGAAAGCCAGGGTAGTTCACCCCTCCACTTT. Translation gives CASSESQGSSPLHF.

The chain recombines TRBV6-5 with TRBJ1-1; 7 bases line up with TRBD1. Unmatched junction bases numbered 0, after V lost 2 bases and J lost 3 bases. Germline V gene sequence: CDR1 MNHEY, CDR2 SVGAGI. The CDR3 spans 13 residues. CDR3 in DNA: TGTGCCAGCAGTTACGACAGGGACACTGAAGCTTTCTTT. This translates into CASSYDRDTEAFF.

This clone was seen only once. The chain uses TRBV21-1 and TRBJ1-6; the table's TRBD1 call for D was not verified on the DNA. TRBV21-1 is a recognized pseudogene. The CDR3 covers 15 residues. The CDR3 DNA is TGTGCCAGCAGCAATAAGGGGGCTCAGGATTCACCCCTCCACTTT. It codes for CASSNKGAQDSPLHF.

Only a few counts were recorded for this clone. The J gene is TRBJ2-6, the V gene TRBV15; D is perhaps TRBD1 (5 bases). The CDR3 length is 15 residues. Trimming cost V 0 bases and J 3 bases, with 6 bases left between them. Germline V gene sequence: CDR1 LNHNV, CDR2 YYDKDF (reference sequence). The CDR3 loop reads CATSRDRDGANVLTF. The CDR3 DNA follows: TGTGCCACCAGCAGAGACAGGGATGGGGCCAACGTCCTGACTTTC.

The chain carries TRBV29-1 and TRBJ2-3, with 7 bases that match TRBD1. J lost 6 bases, V lost 1 base, and 4 bases had no gene match. Germline V CDR1 and CDR2: SQVTM, ANQGSEA. The CDR3 runs 13 residues. CDR3 DNA sequence: TGCAGCGTTGAAGGAACAGGGGAGGATACGCAGTATTTT. Residues: CSVEGTGEDTQYF.

This clone was detected once. This chain links TRBV2 with TRBJ2-3; D unresolved. Germline V lookup: CDR1 SNHLY, CDR2 FYNNEI. The length of the CDR3 is 12 residues. Trimming left V 4 bases short and J 7 bases short, with 9 bases between. DNA of the CDR3: TGTGCCAGCAGTGGCGAGGAGTATACGCAGTATTTT. Protein product: CASSGEEYTQYF.

This clone was detected only a few times. CDR3 residues: CASSIQGPVPEKLFF. CDR3 nucleotides: TGTGCCAGCTCAATACAGGGTCCTGTCCCCGAAAAACTGTTTTTT. The V call is TRBV18, the J call TRBJ1-4; D perhaps matches TRBD1 (6 bases). The CDR3 consists of 15 residues. CDR1 and CDR2 (germline): KGHSH, LQKENI. V was shortened by 5 bases and J by 8 bases, with 18 bases between the two germline ends.

The gene calls are TRBV19 and TRBJ1-1, with 9 bases matching TRBD1. CDR3 length equals 14 residues. V gave up 5 bases and J gave up 3 bases; unmatched junction bases: 4. The germline CDR1 and CDR2 sequences are LNHDA and SQIVND (reference sequence). The CDR3 here is CASSWTGVDTEAFF. CDR3 nucleotide sequence: TGTGCCAGTAGTTGGACAGGGGTGGACACTGAAGCTTTCTTT.

This sequence joins TRBV27 and TRBJ2-1, with D uncertain. Trimming cost V 5 bases and J 0 bases, with 11 bases left between them. Germline loops: CDR1 MNHEY, CDR2 SMNVEV (reference sequence). This CDR3 comprises 15 residues. The CDR3 sequence is CASSPSDRSYNEQFF. The CDR3 coding sequence is TGTGCCAGCAGTCCCAGTGATCGCTCCTACAATGAGCAGTTCTTC.

This clone was seen only a few times. The V gene is TRBV4-1, the J gene TRBJ1-3, with TRBD1 matching over 8 bases. CDR1 is MGHRA and CDR2 is YSYEKL in the germline V gene. J was trimmed by 4 bases and V by 3 bases; bases with no gene match: 20. CDR3 length: 20 amino acids. The CDR3: CASSHAWTGPRSYEGNTIYF. CDR3 DNA sequence: TGCGCCAGCAGCCACGCCTGGACAGGGCCGAGAAGTTACGAAGGAAACACCATATATTTT.

This chain uses TRBV12-3 or TRBV12-4 with TRBJ1-1; tentative D call: TRBD1 (6 bases). Between the trimmed V and J ends, which lost 5 bases and 7 bases, there was a span of 14 bases. The CDR3 is 13 amino acids. CDR3 region: CASSPGTSFEAFF. In nucleotides, the CDR3 is TGTGCCAGCAGTCCAGGGACAAGCTTTGAAGCTTTCTTT.

The V call is TRBV21-1, the J call TRBJ2-5; the table assigns TRBD2, which was not confirmed against the DNA. TRBV21-1 is classified as a pseudogene. CDR3 length: 17 residues. CDR3 bases: TGTGCCAGCAGCAAAGCGCCGGCTAGCGGGGAGGAAGAGACCCAGTACTTC. This encodes CASSKAPASGEEETQYF.

The chain joins TRBV11-1 to TRBJ2-1, with TRBD2 identical over 10 bases. CDR1 and CDR2 from the germline V gene are SGHAT and FQDESV (reference sequence). V lost 4 bases and J lost 3; bases outside the gene matches: 3. The CDR3 is 15 residues long. CDR3 residues: CASSWSGGDYNEQFF. CDR3 in DNA: TGTGCCAGCAGCTGGAGCGGGGGGGACTACAATGAGCAGTTCTTC.

This clone was observed a handful of times. The chain links TRBV4-1 to TRBJ2-7; D might be TRBD1 (6 bases). This CDR3 has 16 amino acids. Looked up from germline, CDR1 is MGHRA and CDR2 is YSYEKL. Trimming pared 2 bases from V and 0 bases from J, leaving 14 bases between. The CDR3 nucleotides are TGCGCCAGCAGCCAACCTCTCAGGGGTAACTCCTACGAGCAGTACTTC. As protein: CASSQPLRGNSYEQYF.

This clone has more than one count but fewer than ten. The chain joins TRBV5-4 to TRBJ2-7; TRBD1 is a possible D gene (7 bases). The CDR3 has 15 amino acids. Trimming removed 4 bases from V and 3 bases from J, with 17 bases in between. The V gene's germline CDR1 is SGHNT and CDR2 YYREEE (reference sequence). The CDR3 here is CASSDRVSGDYEQYF. DNA for the CDR3: TGTGCCAGCAGCGACAGGGTTTCGGGGGACTACGAGCAGTACTTC.

The V gene is TRBV19, the J gene TRBJ2-3; TRBD2 agrees at 12 bases. The CDR3 sequence is 16 residues long. Germline-derived CDR1 and CDR2 are LNHDA and SQIVND (reference sequence). V lost 5 bases, J lost 2 bases, and 5 bases stayed unmatched. For the CDR3, the DNA is TGTGCCAGTAGTGTCGGACTAGCGGGGCTCACAGATACGCAGTATTTT. This encodes CASSVGLAGLTDTQYF.

V and J are TRBV27 and TRBJ1-1; D possibly corresponds to TRBD1 (6 bases). CDR1 is MNHEY, CDR2 SMNVEV, per germline (reference sequence). The CDR3 covers 14 residues. Trimming removed 0 bases at V and 4 bases at J, with 9 bases between. In DNA, the CDR3 is TGTGCCAGCAGTTTATCCATCAGGGGCACTGAAGCTTTCTTT. The encoded protein is CASSLSIRGTEAFF.

The genes are TRBV3-1 (or the pseudogene TRBV3-2) and TRBJ2-1, with 13 bases aligning to TRBD2. The CDR3 is 17 amino acids. With V trimmed by 0 bases and J by 7 bases, 6 bases remained unmatched. Per the germline V gene, CDR1 is LGHDT and CDR2 is YNNKEL (reference sequence). The CDR3 DNA follows: TGTGCCAGCAGCCAAGATCAGGAGGGACTAGCGGGGAATGAGCAGTTCTTC. Its protein is CASSQDQEGLAGNEQFF.

The chain joins TRBV7-3 to TRBJ2-2; TRBD2 is a possible D gene (6 bases). This CDR3 region has 13 residues. V was cut by 5 bases and J by 11 bases, with 15 bases left in between. Germline CDR1 is SGHTA and CDR2 is FQGTGA. The CDR3 reads CASSPTSPHELFF. The CDR3, as DNA: TGTGCCAGCAGCCCGACTAGTCCGCACGAGCTGTTTTTT.

This chain uses TRBV11-2 with TRBJ1-5, with D maybe TRBD1 (6 bases). Trimming took 5 bases from V and 3 from J, leaving 14 bases between them. The CDR3 totals 15 residues. Germline-derived CDR1 and CDR2 are SGHAT and FQNNGV. CDR3 DNA sequence: TGTGCCAGCAGCCCTGGCGGGGGGGCCAATCAGCCCCAGCATTTT. Translated: CASSPGGGANQPQHF. Supplemented by reference TRBV11-2 and TRBJ1-5, the full variable domain reads EAGVAQSPRYKIIEKRQSVAFWCNPISGHATLYWYQQILGQGPKLLIQFQNNGVVDDSQLPKDRFSAERLKGVDSTLKIQPAKLEDSAVYLCASSPGGGANQPQHFGDGTRLSIL.

This sequence joins TRBV30 and TRBJ1-5; a possible D gene is TRBD1 (6 bases). The germline gives CDR1 GTSNPN, CDR2 SVGIG (reference sequence). Trimming pared 3 bases from V and 2 bases from J, leaving 20 bases between. The CDR3 covers 17 residues. The CDR3 loop reads CAWSHRGIAMGNQPQHF. The DNA for the CDR3 is TGTGCCTGGAGCCATAGGGGGATCGCTATGGGCAATCAGCCCCAGCATTTT. The full variable domain, rest sourced from reference TRBV30 and TRBJ1-5, is SQTIHQWPATLVQPVGSPLSLECTVEGTSNPNLYWYRQAAGRGLQLLFYSVGIGQISSEVPQNLSASRPQDRQFILSSKKLLLSDSGFYLCAWSHRGIAMGNQPQHFGDGTRLSIL.

J is TRBJ2-1 and V is TRBV12-3 or TRBV12-4, with a tentative D call TRBD2 (5 bases). The germline V and J ends were trimmed by 8 bases and 6 bases, with 11 bases remaining between them. The CDR3 runs 12 residues. The CDR3 sequence is CASEGGGNEQFF. Written as DNA, the CDR3 is TGTGCCAGCGAAGGAGGTGGCAATGAGCAGTTCTTC.

This CDR3 reads CASSPTQAGYEQYF. In DNA form, the CDR3 reads TGTGCCAGCTCACCGACCCAGGCGGGGTACGAGCAGTACTTC. This chain connects TRBV18 to TRBJ2-7; weak D call: TRBD2 (6 bases). This CDR3 is built from 14 residues. V gave up 3 bases and J gave up 4 bases, with 13 bases separating them. CDR1 and CDR2 from the germline V gene are KGHSH and LQKENI.

The gene calls are TRBV7-9 and TRBJ1-2; D unclear. CDR1 is SEHNR, CDR2 FQNEAQ, per germline (reference sequence). This CDR3 spans 12 amino acids. V lost 6 bases to trimming and J lost 7 bases, with 12 bases between them. The CDR3 region has the DNA TGTGCCAGCAGTCTAGCAGGTCGTGGCTACACCTTC. Protein sequence: CASSLAGRGYTF.

The V call is TRBV2, the J call TRBJ1-1; 9 bases align to TRBD1. The CDR3 contains 17 residues. V shed 5 bases and J 0 bases; nucleotides not matched to a gene: 10. Germline CDR1 reads SNHLY; CDR2 reads FYNNEI. In nucleotides, the CDR3 is TGTGCCAGCAGTTCCGGGACAGGGAGGGCGATGAACACTGAAGCTTTCTTT. Translating gives CASSSGTGRAMNTEAFF.